These 32 T cell receptor beta chains were sequenced from one sample in a study of shared clonotypes between healthy human individuals. Naive CD8 populations comprised CD45RO-negative cells positively selected for CCR7, excluding terminally differentiated effector memory CD45RA+ cells. Profiling relied on immunoSEQ multiplex PCR, and the TCRdb table lists in-frame clones only, not all of them. The table shows about 2 million clones, with over 85% occurring only once. Source material: naive CD8+ T cells sorted from blood. These receptors were obtained from a man aged 18-30 years in good health.

DNA of the CDR3: TGTGCCAGCAGTCCTAGACAGGGGGTCTTCGATGAGCAGTTCTTC. It translates to CASSPRQGVFDEQFF. This sequence joins TRBV27 and TRBJ2-1; 9 nucleotides agree with TRBD1. The CDR3 covers 15 residues. The germline CDR1 and CDR2 sequences are MNHEY and SMNVEV (reference sequence). V shed 5 bases and J 8 bases; nucleotides not matched to a gene: 10.

The J gene is TRBJ2-3, the V gene TRBV7-2, with TRBD2 matching over 9 bases. Germline V gene data show CDR1 as SGHTA and CDR2 as FQGNSA. The CDR3 contains 15 residues. The V and J ends lost 5 bases and 4 bases, in that order; junction bases with no gene match: 7. CDR3: CASSGTSGPSDTQYF. As DNA, the CDR3 is TGTGCCAGCAGCGGAACTAGCGGGCCCTCAGATACGCAGTATTTT. Combining the CDR3 with reference TRBV7-2 and TRBJ2-3 gives the whole variable domain GAGVSQSPSNKVTEKGKDVELRCDPISGHTALYWYRQSLGQGLEFLIYFQGNSAPDKSGLPSDRFSAERTGGSVSTLTIQRTQQEDSAVYLCASSGTSGPSDTQYFGPGTRLTVL.

This chain connects TRBV11-2 to TRBJ2-7; 13 bases fit TRBD2. The trim removed 2 bases at V and 5 bases at J, leaving 6 bases unmatched. Germline V CDR1 and CDR2: SGHAT, FQNNGV. There are 16 residues in the CDR3. The CDR3 loop is CASSLNRGLAGDEQYF. The CDR3 bases are TGTGCCAGCAGCTTAAATAGAGGACTAGCGGGAGACGAGCAGTACTTC.

The chain joins TRBV2 to TRBJ2-1; possibly TRBD2 for D (5 bases). The V gene lost 2 bases and the J gene lost 5 bases, with 13 bases spanning the gap. The CDR3 has 15 residues. The germline V gene encodes CDR1 SNHLY and CDR2 FYNNEI. This CDR3 is CASSEWRRMDNEQFF. The CDR3 bases are TGTGCCAGCAGTGAATGGAGGAGGATGGACAATGAGCAGTTCTTC.

This chain links TRBV6-5 with TRBJ1-4; a weak D match, TRBD1 (6 bases). V lost 5 bases and J lost 3, with 10 bases in between. This CDR3 is 14 amino acids long. CDR1 is MNHEY, CDR2 SVGAGI, per germline. CDR3 residues: CASSTGQSNEKLFF. The CDR3 coding sequence is TGTGCCAGCAGTACCGGACAGTCTAATGAAAAACTGTTTTTT.

The rearrangement links TRBV2 to TRBJ1-1; D may be TRBD1 (5 bases). The CDR3 sequence is 15 residues long. Trimming cost V 3 bases and J 3 bases, with 14 bases left between them. Germline CDR1 is SNHLY and CDR2 is FYNNEI. CDR3 sequence: CASSDYLGPDTEAFF. CDR3 coding DNA: TGTGCCAGCAGTGATTATCTGGGACCGGACACTGAAGCTTTCTTT.

The rearrangement uses TRBV10-2 and TRBJ2-7, with D unresolved. In germline, CDR1 is WSHSY, CDR2 SAAADI. The V gene lost 2 bases and the J gene lost 9 bases, with 8 bases spanning the gap. The CDR3 totals 11 residues. The CDR3 loop is CASSEGDPQYF. The CDR3 nucleotides are TGCGCCAGCAGTGAGGGGGATCCGCAGTACTTC.

This clone occurred once. The chain combines TRBV7-2 with TRBJ2-7; 7 positions match TRBD2. V dropped 5 bases and J dropped 2; count of bases not matched to a gene: 9. There are 15 residues in the CDR3. Germline V gene lookup returns CDR1 SGHTA and CDR2 FQGNSA. The CDR3 sequence: CASSPWTSWTYEQYF. For the CDR3, the DNA is TGTGCCAGCAGCCCGTGGACTAGTTGGACCTACGAGCAGTACTTC. The full variable domain, in which reference TRBV7-2 and TRBJ2-7 provide the parts outside the CDR3, is GAGVSQSPSNKVTEKGKDVELRCDPISGHTALYWYRQSLGQGLEFLIYFQGNSAPDKSGLPSDRFSAERTGGSVSTLTIQRTQQEDSAVYLCASSPWTSWTYEQYFGPGTRLTVT.

The gene calls are TRBV30 and TRBJ2-1; D might be TRBD1 (5 bases). Per the germline V gene, CDR1 is GTSNPN and CDR2 is SVGIG (reference sequence). Trimming took 4 bases from V and 4 from J, leaving 14 bases between them. The CDR3 runs 14 residues. CDR3: CAWMEPDRYNEQFF. DNA of the CDR3: TGTGCCTGGATGGAACCTGACAGATACAATGAGCAGTTCTTC.

The chain recombines TRBV4-3 with TRBJ1-2, with TRBD1 matching over 9 bases. Germline V gene data show CDR1 as LGHNA and CDR2 as YSLEER. The CDR3 is 13 residues long. J gave up 4 bases and V 4 bases, and 1 base lay outside the gene matches. The CDR3 sequence: CASSLDRGYGYTF. The DNA for the CDR3 is TGCGCCAGCAGCCTGGACAGGGGCTATGGCTACACCTTC.

The chain joins TRBV19 to TRBJ1-5; a possible D gene is TRBD1 (6 bases). CDR3 length: 14 residues. Trimming cost V 5 bases and J 3 bases, with 11 bases left between them. From germline, CDR1 is LNHDA and CDR2 SQIVND (reference sequence). The CDR3 reads CASSLGQYNQPQHF. DNA for the CDR3: TGTGCCAGTAGTCTCGGACAGTACAATCAGCCCCAGCATTTT.

In DNA form, the CDR3 reads TGCAGCGTCGGCGGCGGGGTTTGGTATGGCTACACCTTC. Residues: CSVGGGVWYGYTF. The rearrangement joins TRBV29-1 to TRBJ1-2, with D unclear. The length of the CDR3 is 13 residues. Trimming pared 6 bases from V and 5 bases from J, leaving 16 bases between. Germline V gene data show CDR1 as SQVTM and CDR2 as ANQGSEA. The full variable domain, with the rest looked up from reference TRBV29-1 and TRBJ1-2, is SAVISQKPSRDICQRGTSLTIQCQVDSQVTMMFWYRQQPGQSLTLIATANQGSEATYESGFVIDKFPISRPNLTFSTLTVSNMSPEDSSIYLCSVGGGVWYGYTFGSGTRLTVV.

The gene calls are TRBV14 and TRBJ1-2, with unresolved D. V was clipped by 1 base and J by 13 bases, with 10 bases between them. The CDR3 spans 11 residues. The V gene's germline CDR1 is SGHDN and CDR2 FVKESK. The CDR3 here is CASSQVPPFTF. CDR3 nucleotides: TGTGCCAGCAGCCAAGTTCCCCCCTTCACCTTC. The full variable domain, with the rest looked up from reference TRBV14 and TRBJ1-2, is EAGVTQFPSHSVIEKGQTVTLRCDPISGHDNLYWYRRVMGKEIKFLLHFVKESKQDESGMPNNRFLAERTGGTYSTLKVQPAELEDSGVYFCASSQVPPFTFGSGTRLTVV.

This clone was picked up one time. Other DNA sequences in the same sample also yield this CDR3. Written as DNA, the CDR3 is TGCGCCAGCAGCCACCCGGGACAAGACTACGAGCAGTACTTC. It translates to CASSHPGQDYEQYF. The V gene is TRBV4-1, the J gene TRBJ2-7; possibly TRBD1 for D (6 bases). V gave up 3 bases and J gave up 3 bases, with 12 bases separating them. Germline V lookup: CDR1 MGHRA, CDR2 YSYEKL. The CDR3 contains 14 residues.

This rearrangement joins TRBV7-9 to TRBJ2-1; no clear D. V gave up 3 bases and J gave up 7 bases, with 16 bases separating them. There are 15 residues in the CDR3. Germline values: CDR1 SEHNR, CDR2 FQNEAQ (reference sequence). This CDR3 reads CASSFSYSTGNEQFF. CDR3 in DNA: TGTGCCAGCAGCTTTTCCTACTCGACTGGGAATGAGCAGTTCTTC.

This rearrangement joins TRBV25-1 to TRBJ2-5; a weak D match, TRBD1 (6 bases). Trimming took off 0 bases at V and 5 bases at J, with 13 bases between the two ends. From germline, CDR1 is MGHDK and CDR2 SYGVNS. The length of the CDR3 is 15 residues. This CDR3 is CASSEYGGGGETQYF. CDR3 coding DNA: TGTGCCAGCAGTGAATATGGTGGGGGCGGGGAGACCCAGTACTTC.

The genes are TRBV5-4 and TRBJ2-1; 7 positions agree with TRBD1. This CDR3 is 15 amino acids long. The junction had 11 bases not matched to a gene; V was cut back by 7 bases and J by 4 bases. Germline values: CDR1 SGHNT, CDR2 YYREEE (reference sequence). The CDR3 here is CASGIIGTAYNEQFF. The CDR3, as DNA: TGTGCCAGCGGGATTATAGGGACAGCGTACAATGAGCAGTTCTTC.

The rearrangement joins TRBV5-6 to TRBJ2-6; 7 bases are shared with TRBD1. CDR3 length equals 19 residues. Trimming removed 4 bases from V and 0 bases from J; junction bases left unmatched: 13. Germline CDR1 and CDR2: SGHDT and YYEEEE. As DNA, the CDR3 is TGTGCCAGCAGCCCTAGACCGGGACAGCTCAGCTCTGGGGCCAACGTCCTGACTTTC. Protein product: CASSPRPGQLSSGANVLTF.

The genes are TRBV2 and TRBJ2-7, with 7 bases fitting TRBD1. The CDR3 is 13 residues long. Germline V gene sequence: CDR1 SNHLY, CDR2 FYNNEI. The ends lost 9 bases at V and 6 bases at J; junction bases unmatched: 11. DNA for the CDR3: TGTGCCAGGGATCAGGGGGACAACCTCGAGCAGTACTTC. As protein: CARDQGDNLEQYF.

The CDR3, as DNA: TGTGCCAGCAGCTCTACTCAACACAGGGGACCAGATACGCAGTATTTT. Translation gives CASSSTQHRGPDTQYF. The rearrangement links TRBV7-9 to TRBJ2-3; 7 nucleotides align to TRBD1. Trimming at V came to 4 bases and at J to 4 bases, leaving 11 bases not matched to a gene. The CDR3 totals 16 residues. Looked up from germline, CDR1 is SEHNR and CDR2 is FQNEAQ (reference sequence). Full variable domain (rest looked up from reference TRBV7-9 and TRBJ2-3): DTGVSQNPRHKITKRGQNVTFRCDPISEHNRLYWYRQTLGQGPEFLTYFQNEAQLEKSRLLSDRFSAERPKGSFSTLEIQRTEQGDSAMYLCASSSTQHRGPDTQYFGPGTRLTVL.

The rearrangement links TRBV6-1 to TRBJ1-5; no clear D. The CDR3 contains 14 residues. Germline values: CDR1 MNHNS, CDR2 SASEGT. Trimming shortened V by 7 bases and J by 0 bases, and 10 bases separated the two germline ends. DNA of the CDR3: TGTGCCAGCATCCGGGGATATAGCAATCAGCCCCAGCATTTT. This codes for CASIRGYSNQPQHF.

The V and J genes are TRBV7-6 and TRBJ2-5, with 8 bases fitting TRBD1. The CDR3 loop spans 18 amino acids. V lost 5 bases, J lost 2 bases, and 16 bases stayed unmatched. The germline V gene encodes CDR1 SGHVS and CDR2 FNYEAQ. The CDR3 sequence is CASSPLAWTGSFQETQYF. Here the CDR3 DNA reads TGTGCCAGCAGCCCACTGGCGTGGACAGGGAGCTTTCAAGAGACCCAGTACTTC.

The V and J genes are TRBV9 and TRBJ2-7, with 9 bases identical to TRBD2. Germline V lookup: CDR1 SGDLS, CDR2 YYNGEE. The CDR3 extends over 15 amino acids. V dropped 0 bases and J dropped 3; count of bases not matched to a gene: 4. DNA of the CDR3: TGTGCCAGCAGCGTAGGCGGCGGGAGGGACTACGAGCAGTACTTC. Residues: CASSVGGGRDYEQYF.

V and J are TRBV7-8 and TRBJ1-1; D ambiguous. This CDR3 spans 14 amino acids. Deletions cut 1 base from V and 6 bases from J, with 12 bases between. Germline CDR1 is SGHVS and CDR2 is FQNEAQ. The CDR3 coding sequence is TGTGCCAGCAGCTTAGATCCGGGGAATTCTGAAGCTTTCTTT. As protein: CASSLDPGNSEAFF.

This clone was detected a few times. The chain has TRBV2 and TRBJ2-2; possibly TRBD1 for D (6 bases). V lost 3 bases to trimming and J lost 0 bases, with 8 bases between them. The CDR3 is 15 amino acids. Looked up from germline, CDR1 is SNHLY and CDR2 is FYNNEI. CDR3 nucleotides: TGTGCCAGCAGTGACGGGACAACGAACACCGGGGAGCTGTTTTTT. This encodes CASSDGTTNTGELFF.

This clone showed up just a few times. Other DNA variants within this sample encode the same CDR3. The chain recombines TRBV9 with TRBJ1-1, with D unclear. Trimming pared 0 bases from V and 5 bases from J, leaving 11 bases between. Germline assignment: CDR1 SGDLS and CDR2 YYNGEE. The CDR3 loop spans 14 amino acids. CDR3 in amino acids: CASSVVEGGTEAFF. The CDR3 DNA sequence: TGTGCCAGCAGCGTAGTGGAGGGAGGGACTGAAGCTTTCTTT. Looking up the rest from reference TRBV9 and TRBJ1-1 gives the full variable domain: DSGVTQTPKHLITATGQRVTLRCSPRSGDLSVYWYQQSLDQGLQFLIQYYNGEERAKGNILERFSAQQFPDLHSELNLSSLELGDSALYFCASSVVEGGTEAFFGQGTRLTVV.

In its sample, this clone was seen once. The rearrangement links TRBV29-1 to TRBJ2-2, with 7 bases fitting TRBD1. Germline V CDR1 and CDR2: SQVTM, ANQGSEA. CDR3 length equals 15 residues. V was clipped by 3 bases and J by 6 bases; unmatched bases: 10. The CDR3 reads CSVDQTGMGAGELFF. DNA of the CDR3: TGCAGCGTTGATCAGACAGGGATGGGGGCCGGGGAGCTGTTTTTT.

The J gene is TRBJ2-6, the V gene TRBV2, with a tentative D call TRBD2 (5 bases). Germline V gene sequence: CDR1 SNHLY, CDR2 FYNNEI. This CDR3 has 13 amino acids. V was clipped by 10 bases and J by 2 bases, with 9 bases between them. The CDR3 coding sequence is TGTGCCACCCTGAGGGCTGGGGCCAACGTCCTGACTTTC. This sequence encodes CATLRAGANVLTF.

The chain uses TRBV27 and TRBJ2-1, with 9 positions matching TRBD2. This CDR3 has 15 amino acids. Germline CDR1 and CDR2: MNHEY and SMNVEV (reference sequence). After removal of 0 bases from V and 8 bases from J, the junction contained 5 bases not matched to a gene. CDR3 coding DNA: TGTGCCAGCAGTTTATCGGCGGGAGGGATTTATGAGCAGTTCTTC. As protein: CASSLSAGGIYEQFF.

V and J are TRBV2 and TRBJ1-1, with a tentative D call TRBD1 (6 bases). Trimming stripped 5 bases from V and 2 bases from J, with 12 bases between. Germline V gives CDR1 SNHLY, CDR2 FYNNEI. The CDR3 has 14 residues. The CDR3, as DNA: TGTGCCAGCAGTCTATGGACAGCAAACACTGAAGCTTTCTTT. This codes for CASSLWTANTEAFF.

The rearrangement uses TRBV29-1 and TRBJ2-3; tentatively, D is TRBD1 (5 bases). This CDR3 region has 15 residues. The V end was cut by 4 bases, the J end by 1 base, with 15 bases between. Germline CDR1 is SQVTM and CDR2 is ANQGSEA. The CDR3 nucleotides are TGCAGCGTTGGGGGCGACCTTCTCCGCACAGATACGCAGTATTTT. Amino acids: CSVGGDLLRTDTQYF.

J is TRBJ2-1 and V is TRBV10-3; D is ambiguous. V lost 5 bases to trimming and J lost 0 bases, with 17 bases between them. Germline V gene lookup returns CDR1 ENHRY and CDR2 SYGVKD. This CDR3 has 17 residues. CDR3 DNA: TGTGCCATCAGTCCTGAGTCCGGCAGGAGCTCCTACAATGAGCAGTTCTTC. It codes for CAISPESGRSSYNEQFF.